This T cell receptor beta chain was sequenced for a study of siplizumab effects on memory and regulatory T cells. Findings and limits, study-wide: It seemed that naive T cells were more diverse than memory cells and were major contributors to the alloresponse. It was not possible to assign a naive or memory phenotype to roughly 80-97% of proliferating CD4+ or CD8+ clones. Memory cells that were CD4+ and unstimulated gave rise to alloreactive sequences, which siplizumab significantly reduced. Siplizumab gave mappable alloreactive CD4+ clones an average Treg-derived fraction of under 70%, against roughly 26% in controls.

Data came from immunoSEQ multiplex PCR; TCRdb stores just in-frame clones and leaves some out. Here the sample spans roughly 11,000 clones, around 43% being singletons. The mixed lymphocyte reaction cells were cocultured at 37°C for around 6 days. This clone was picked up a small number of times. Its antigen is currently unknown. The sample consisted of CFSE-low (dividing) CD8+ T cells sorted from an allogeneic mixed lymphocyte reaction. The source is a human donor in good health; the cells came from an allogeneic mixed lymphocyte reaction. Some clones in this sample may be carry-over from other donors' samples.

CDR3 nucleotides: TGTGCCAGCAGTTATGAACCTATGTGGGAGGGCTACACCTTC. This encodes CASSYEPMWEGYTF. The chain combines TRBV6-5 with TRBJ1-2; D not resolved. The germline V and J ends were trimmed by 3 bases and 8 bases, with 16 bases remaining between them. This CDR3 region has 14 residues. Germline values: CDR1 MNHEY, CDR2 SVGAGI.